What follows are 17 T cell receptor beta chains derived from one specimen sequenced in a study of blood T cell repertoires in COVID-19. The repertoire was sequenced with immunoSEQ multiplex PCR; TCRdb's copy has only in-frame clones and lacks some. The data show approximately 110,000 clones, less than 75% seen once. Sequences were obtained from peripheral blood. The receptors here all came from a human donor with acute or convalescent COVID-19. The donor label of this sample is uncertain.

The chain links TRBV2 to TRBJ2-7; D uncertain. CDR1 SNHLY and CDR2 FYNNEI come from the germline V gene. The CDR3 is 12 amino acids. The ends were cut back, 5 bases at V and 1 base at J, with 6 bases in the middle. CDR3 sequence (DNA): TGTGCCAGCAGTTCCAGGTCCTACGAGCAGTACGTC. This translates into CASSSRSYEQYV.

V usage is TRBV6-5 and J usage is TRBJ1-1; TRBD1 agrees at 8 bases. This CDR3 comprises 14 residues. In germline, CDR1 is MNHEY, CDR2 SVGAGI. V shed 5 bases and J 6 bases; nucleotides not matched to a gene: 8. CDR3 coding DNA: TGTGCCAGCAGTCCCCCTGACAGGGGAGCTGAAGCTTTCTTT. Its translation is CASSPPDRGAEAFF.

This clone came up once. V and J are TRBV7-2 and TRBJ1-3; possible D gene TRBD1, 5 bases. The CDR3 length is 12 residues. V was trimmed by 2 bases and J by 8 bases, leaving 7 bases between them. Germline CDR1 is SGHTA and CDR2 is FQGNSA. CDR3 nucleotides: TGTGCCAGCAGCTTACAGGGTTACACCATATATTTT. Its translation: CASSLQGYTIYF.

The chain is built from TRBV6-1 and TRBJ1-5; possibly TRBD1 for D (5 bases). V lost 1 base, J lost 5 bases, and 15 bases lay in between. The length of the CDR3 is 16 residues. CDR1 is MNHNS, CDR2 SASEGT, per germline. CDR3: CASSEVPREGDQPQHF. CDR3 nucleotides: TGTGCCAGCAGTGAAGTCCCCAGGGAAGGAGATCAGCCCCAGCATTTT.

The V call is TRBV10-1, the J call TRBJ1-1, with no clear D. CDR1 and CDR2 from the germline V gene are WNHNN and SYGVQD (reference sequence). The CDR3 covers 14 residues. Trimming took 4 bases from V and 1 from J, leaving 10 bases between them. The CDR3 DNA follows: TGCGCCAGCAGTGGGAACAGCAAGAACACTGAAGCTTTCTTT. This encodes CASSGNSKNTEAFF.

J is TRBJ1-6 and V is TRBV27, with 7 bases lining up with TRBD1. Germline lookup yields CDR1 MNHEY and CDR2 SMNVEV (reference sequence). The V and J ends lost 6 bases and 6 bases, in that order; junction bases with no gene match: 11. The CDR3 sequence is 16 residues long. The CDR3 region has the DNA TGTGCCAGCAGCCCCCGAAAACCAGGGGGTAATTCACCCCTCCACTTT. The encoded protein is CASSPRKPGGNSPLHF.

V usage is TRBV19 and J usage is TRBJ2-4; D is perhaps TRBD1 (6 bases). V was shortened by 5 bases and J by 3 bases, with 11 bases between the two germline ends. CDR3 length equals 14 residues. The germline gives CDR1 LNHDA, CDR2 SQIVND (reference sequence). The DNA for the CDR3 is TGTGCCAGTAGTCAGGGGCTAGGCAAAAACATTCAGTACTTC. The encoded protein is CASSQGLGKNIQYF.

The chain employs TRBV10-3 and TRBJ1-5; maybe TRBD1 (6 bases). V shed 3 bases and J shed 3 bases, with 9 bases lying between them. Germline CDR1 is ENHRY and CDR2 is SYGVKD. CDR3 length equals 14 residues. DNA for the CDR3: TGTGCCATCAGTGAACGACAGGACAATCAGCCCCAGCATTTT. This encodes CAISERQDNQPQHF.

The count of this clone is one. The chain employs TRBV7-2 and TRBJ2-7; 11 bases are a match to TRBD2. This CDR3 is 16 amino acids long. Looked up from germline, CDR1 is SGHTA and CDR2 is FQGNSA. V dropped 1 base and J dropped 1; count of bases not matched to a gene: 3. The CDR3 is CASSLDLAGGSYEQYF. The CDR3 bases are TGTGCCAGCAGCTTAGACCTAGCGGGGGGTTCCTACGAGCAGTACTTC.

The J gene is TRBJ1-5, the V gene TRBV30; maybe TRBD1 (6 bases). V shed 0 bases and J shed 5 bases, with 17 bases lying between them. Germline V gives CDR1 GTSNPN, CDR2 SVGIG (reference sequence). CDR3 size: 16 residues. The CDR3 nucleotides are TGTGCCTGGAGTGTATCGGATGTGCAGGGGTATCAGCCCCAGCATTTT. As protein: CAWSVSDVQGYQPQHF.

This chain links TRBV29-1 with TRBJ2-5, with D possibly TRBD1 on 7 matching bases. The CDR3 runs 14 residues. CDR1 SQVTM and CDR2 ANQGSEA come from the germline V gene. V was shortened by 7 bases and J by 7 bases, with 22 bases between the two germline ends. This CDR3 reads CSADQRRQGGTQYF. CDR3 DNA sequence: TGCAGCGCCGACCAACGAAGACAGGGAGGGACCCAGTACTTC.

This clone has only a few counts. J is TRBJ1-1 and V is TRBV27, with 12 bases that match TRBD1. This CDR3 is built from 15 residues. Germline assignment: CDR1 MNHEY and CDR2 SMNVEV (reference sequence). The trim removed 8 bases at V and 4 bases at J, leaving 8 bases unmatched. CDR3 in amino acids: CASWGQGARGTEAFF. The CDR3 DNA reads TGTGCCAGCTGGGGACAGGGGGCGCGAGGCACTGAAGCTTTCTTT.

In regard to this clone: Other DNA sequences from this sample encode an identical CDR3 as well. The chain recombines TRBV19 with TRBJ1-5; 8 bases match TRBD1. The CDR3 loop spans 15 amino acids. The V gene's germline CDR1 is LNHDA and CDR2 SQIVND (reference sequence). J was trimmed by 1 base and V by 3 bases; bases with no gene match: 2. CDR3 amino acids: CASSIRTGSNQPQHF. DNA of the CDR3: TGTGCCAGTAGTATCCGGACAGGGAGCAATCAGCCCCAGCATTTT.

CDR3 DNA sequence: TGCGCCAGCAGTCAGACAGGGGGCGGTGATACGCAGTATTTT. It encodes CASSQTGGGDTQYF. V gene TRBV5-1 combines with J gene TRBJ2-3; 10 bases map to TRBD1. CDR1 and CDR2 from the germline V gene are SGHRS and YFSETQ. Germline trimming cut 5 bases from V and 6 bases from J; bases unmatched to any gene: 6. There are 14 residues in the CDR3.

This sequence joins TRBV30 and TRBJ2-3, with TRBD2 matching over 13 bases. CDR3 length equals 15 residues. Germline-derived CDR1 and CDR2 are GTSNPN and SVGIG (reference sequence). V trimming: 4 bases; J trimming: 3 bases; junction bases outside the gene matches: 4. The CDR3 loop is CAWNTGLAGTDTQYF. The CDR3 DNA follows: TGTGCCTGGAATACGGGACTAGCGGGGACAGATACGCAGTATTTT.

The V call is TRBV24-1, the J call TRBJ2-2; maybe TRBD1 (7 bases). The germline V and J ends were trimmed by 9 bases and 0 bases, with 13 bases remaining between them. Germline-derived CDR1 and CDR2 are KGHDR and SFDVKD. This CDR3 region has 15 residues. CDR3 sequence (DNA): TGTGCCACCCGGCAGGGGGGCGCGAACACCGGGGAGCTGTTTTTT. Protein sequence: CATRQGGANTGELFF.

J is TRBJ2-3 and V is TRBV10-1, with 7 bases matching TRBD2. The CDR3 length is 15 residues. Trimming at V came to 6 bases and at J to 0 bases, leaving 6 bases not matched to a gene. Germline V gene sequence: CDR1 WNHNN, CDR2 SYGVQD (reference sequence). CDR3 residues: CASSGAGYSTDTQYF. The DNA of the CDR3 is TGCGCCAGCAGCGGAGCGGGGTATAGCACAGATACGCAGTATTTT.